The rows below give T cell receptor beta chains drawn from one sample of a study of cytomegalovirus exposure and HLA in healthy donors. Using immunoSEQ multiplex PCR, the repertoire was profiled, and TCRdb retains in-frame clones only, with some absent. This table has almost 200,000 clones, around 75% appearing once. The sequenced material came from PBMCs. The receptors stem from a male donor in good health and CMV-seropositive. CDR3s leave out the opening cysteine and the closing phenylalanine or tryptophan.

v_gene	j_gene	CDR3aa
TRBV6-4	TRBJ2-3	ASSPVRSDTQY
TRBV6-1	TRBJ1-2	ASSETTGYGYT
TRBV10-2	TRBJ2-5	ASRSSGGRQETQY
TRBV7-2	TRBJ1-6	ASSVDSSSYNSPLH
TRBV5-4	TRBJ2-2	ASSPAGGSNTGELF
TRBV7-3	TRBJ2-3	ASSSRGTSGTTDTQY
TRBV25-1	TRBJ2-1	ASSEIGTASF
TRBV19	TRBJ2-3	ASSSAGLTITDTQY
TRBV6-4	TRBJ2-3	ASSDSGTSGADTQY
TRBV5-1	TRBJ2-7	ASSDRGQY
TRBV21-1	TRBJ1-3	ASSEFHGGYATIY
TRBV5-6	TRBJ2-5	ASSLTQRGAETQY
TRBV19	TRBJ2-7	ASAGGLAGQSYEQY
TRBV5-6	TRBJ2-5	ASSWPLGAQQETQY
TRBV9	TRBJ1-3	ASSGGGSPGNTIY
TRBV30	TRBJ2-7	AWSVRREGREQY
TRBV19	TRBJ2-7	ASSSTGAYEQY
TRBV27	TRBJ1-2	ASSPSPKGTHYGYT
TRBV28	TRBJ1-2	ASEGRDRVRYGYT
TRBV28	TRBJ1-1	ASSGTVATLTGEAF
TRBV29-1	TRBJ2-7	SVERRGPSYEQY
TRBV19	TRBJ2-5	ASSSYQETQY
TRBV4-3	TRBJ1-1	ASSRDTMNTEAF
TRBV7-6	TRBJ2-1	ASSTPGGGRRGIEQF
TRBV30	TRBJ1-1	AWSRETFPMNTEAF
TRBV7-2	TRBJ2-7	ASSLVLGPYEQY
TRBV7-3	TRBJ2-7	ASSLWASYEQY
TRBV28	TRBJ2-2	ASSPPAPTGELF
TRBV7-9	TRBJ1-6	ASSLQQDSNSPLH
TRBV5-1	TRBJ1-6	ASSPRTGGGSPLH
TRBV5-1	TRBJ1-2	ASSWTRGGYT
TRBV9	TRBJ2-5	ASSVGSSGGRETQY
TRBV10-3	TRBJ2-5	AIAGAPPETQY
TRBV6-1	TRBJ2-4	ASSELIGLAGEVKNIQY
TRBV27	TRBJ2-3	ASSFTSFTDTQY
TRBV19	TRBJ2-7	ASSVEWQASYEQY
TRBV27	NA	ASRPVGGGHEQY
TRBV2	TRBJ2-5	ASSLPAGGQETQY
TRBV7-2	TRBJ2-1	ASSLGGLAGLEQF
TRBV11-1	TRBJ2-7	ASSGDKPGTFSYEQY
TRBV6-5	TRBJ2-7	ASSYESGSLHEQY
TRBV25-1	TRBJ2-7	ASRMGGFGHEQY
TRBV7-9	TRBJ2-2	ASSPAGGASNTGELF
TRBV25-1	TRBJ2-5	ASSEHRGSGETQY
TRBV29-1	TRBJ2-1	SVDREQF
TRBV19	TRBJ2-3	ASSIQLRTDTQY
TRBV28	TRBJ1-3	ASSLVEHSGNTIY